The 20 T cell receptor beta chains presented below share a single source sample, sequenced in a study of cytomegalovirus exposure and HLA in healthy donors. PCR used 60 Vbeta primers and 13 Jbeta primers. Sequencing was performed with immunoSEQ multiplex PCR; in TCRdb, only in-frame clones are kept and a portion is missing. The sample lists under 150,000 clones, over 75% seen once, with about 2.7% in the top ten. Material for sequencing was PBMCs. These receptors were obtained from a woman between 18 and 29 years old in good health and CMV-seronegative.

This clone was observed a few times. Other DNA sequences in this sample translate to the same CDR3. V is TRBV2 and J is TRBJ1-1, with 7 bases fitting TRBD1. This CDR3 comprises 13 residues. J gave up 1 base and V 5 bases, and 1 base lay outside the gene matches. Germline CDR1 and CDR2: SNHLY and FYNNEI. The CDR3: CASSRTGNTEAFF. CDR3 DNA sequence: TGTGCCAGCAGTCGGACAGGGAACACTGAAGCTTTCTTT.

The CDR3 is CASSPTSGRRDTQYF. DNA of the CDR3: TGTGCCAGCAGTCCTACTAGCGGGAGGCGAGATACGCAGTATTTT. The rearrangement links TRBV28 to TRBJ2-3; 12 bases map to TRBD2. CDR3 length equals 15 residues. J lost 5 bases, V lost 5 bases, and 5 bases had no gene match. Germline V lookup: CDR1 MDHEN, CDR2 SYDVKM.

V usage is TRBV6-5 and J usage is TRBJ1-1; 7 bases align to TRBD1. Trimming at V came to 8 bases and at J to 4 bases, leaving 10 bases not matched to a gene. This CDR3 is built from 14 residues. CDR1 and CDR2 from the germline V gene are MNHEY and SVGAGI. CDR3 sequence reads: CASARGQSFTEAFF. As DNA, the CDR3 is TGTGCCAGCGCGAGGGGACAGTCATTCACTGAAGCTTTCTTT.

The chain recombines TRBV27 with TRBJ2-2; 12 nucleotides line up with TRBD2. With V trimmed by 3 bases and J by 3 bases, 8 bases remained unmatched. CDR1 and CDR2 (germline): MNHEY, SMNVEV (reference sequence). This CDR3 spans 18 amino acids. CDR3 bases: TGTGCCAGCAGTTTGACCGGACTAGCGGGGAGACACACCGGGGAGCTGTTTTTT. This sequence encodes CASSLTGLAGRHTGELFF.

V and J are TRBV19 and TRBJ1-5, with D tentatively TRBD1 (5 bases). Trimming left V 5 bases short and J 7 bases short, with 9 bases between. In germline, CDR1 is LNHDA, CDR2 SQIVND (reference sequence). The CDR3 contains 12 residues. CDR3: CASSERGQPQHF. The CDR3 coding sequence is TGTGCCAGTAGTGAAAGGGGCCAGCCCCAGCATTTT.

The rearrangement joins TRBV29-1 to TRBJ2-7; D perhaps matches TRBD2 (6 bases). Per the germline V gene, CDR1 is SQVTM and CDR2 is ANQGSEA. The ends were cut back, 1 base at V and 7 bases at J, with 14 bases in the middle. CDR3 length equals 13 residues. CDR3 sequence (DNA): TGCAGCGTTGAAGGGGGAGGATGGGGTGAGCAGTACTTC. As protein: CSVEGGGWGEQYF.

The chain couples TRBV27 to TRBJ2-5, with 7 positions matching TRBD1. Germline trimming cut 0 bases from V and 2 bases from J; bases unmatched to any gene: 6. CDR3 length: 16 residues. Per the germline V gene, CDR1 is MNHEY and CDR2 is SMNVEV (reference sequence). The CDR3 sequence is CASSLSSGRGQETQYF. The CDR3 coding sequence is TGTGCCAGCAGTTTATCGAGTGGCAGGGGGCAAGAGACCCAGTACTTC.

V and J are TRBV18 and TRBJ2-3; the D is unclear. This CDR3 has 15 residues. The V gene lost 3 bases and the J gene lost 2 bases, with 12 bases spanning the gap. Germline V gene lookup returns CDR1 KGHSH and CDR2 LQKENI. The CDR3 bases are TGTGCCAGCTCACCGTCACAGATACCCACAGATACGCAGTATTTT. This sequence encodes CASSPSQIPTDTQYF.

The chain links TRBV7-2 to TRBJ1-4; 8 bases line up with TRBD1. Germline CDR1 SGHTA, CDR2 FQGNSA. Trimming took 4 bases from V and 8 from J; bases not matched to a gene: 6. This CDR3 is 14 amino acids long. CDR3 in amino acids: CASSSQGEGEKLFF. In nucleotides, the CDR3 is TGTGCCAGCAGCTCACAGGGGGAAGGGGAAAAACTGTTTTTT.

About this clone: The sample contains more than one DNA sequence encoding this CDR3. The CDR3 coding sequence is TGTGCCAGCAGCTTTGGACTTACCTACGAGCAGTACGTC. The encoded protein is CASSFGLTYEQYV. The V call is TRBV7-2, the J call TRBJ2-7; tentatively, D is TRBD2 (5 bases). Germline V gene sequence: CDR1 SGHTA, CDR2 FQGNSA. There are 13 residues in the CDR3. With 3 bases removed from V and 2 bases from J, the gap between germline ends came to 8 bases.

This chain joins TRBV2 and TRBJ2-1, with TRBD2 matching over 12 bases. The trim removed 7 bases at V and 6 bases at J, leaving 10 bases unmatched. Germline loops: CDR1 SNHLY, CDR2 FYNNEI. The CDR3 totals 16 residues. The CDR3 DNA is TGTGCCAGCACCTCCGGGACTAGCGGGTGGGGCAATGAGCAGTTCTTC. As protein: CASTSGTSGWGNEQFF.

The CDR3 is CASSKRTGSYGYTF. The CDR3 DNA reads TGTGCCAGTAGTAAGAGGACAGGCTCCTATGGCTACACCTTC. The chain carries TRBV19 and TRBJ1-2, with 7 bases aligning to TRBD1. With V trimmed by 4 bases and J by 4 bases, 6 bases remained unmatched. This CDR3 region has 14 residues. CDR1 and CDR2 (germline): LNHDA, SQIVND (reference sequence).

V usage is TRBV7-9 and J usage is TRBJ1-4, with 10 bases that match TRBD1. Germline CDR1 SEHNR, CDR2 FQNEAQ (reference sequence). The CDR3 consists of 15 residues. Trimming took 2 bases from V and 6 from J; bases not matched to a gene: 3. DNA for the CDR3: TGTGCCAGCAGCTTAACCGGGACAGGGGATGAAAAACTGTTTTTT. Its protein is CASSLTGTGDEKLFF.

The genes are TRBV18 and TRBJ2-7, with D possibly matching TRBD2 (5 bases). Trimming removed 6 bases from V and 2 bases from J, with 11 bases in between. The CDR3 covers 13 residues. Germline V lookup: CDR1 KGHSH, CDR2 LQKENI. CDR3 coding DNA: TGTGCCAGCTCTCGGACGGGAACCTACGAGCAGTACTTC. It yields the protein CASSRTGTYEQYF. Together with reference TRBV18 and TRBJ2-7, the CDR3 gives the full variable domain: NAGVMQNPRHLVRRRGQEARLRCSPMKGHSHVYWYRQLPEEGLKFMVYLQKENIIDESGMPKERFSAEFPKEGPSILRIQQVVRGDSAAYFCASSRTGTYEQYFGPGTRLTVT.

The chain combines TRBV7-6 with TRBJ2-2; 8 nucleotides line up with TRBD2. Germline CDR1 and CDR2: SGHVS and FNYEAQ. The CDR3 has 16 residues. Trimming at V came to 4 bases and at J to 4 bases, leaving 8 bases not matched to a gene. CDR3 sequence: CASSSTQAGATGELFF. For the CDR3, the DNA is TGTGCCAGCAGCTCTACACAAGCGGGAGCCACCGGGGAGCTGTTTTTT.

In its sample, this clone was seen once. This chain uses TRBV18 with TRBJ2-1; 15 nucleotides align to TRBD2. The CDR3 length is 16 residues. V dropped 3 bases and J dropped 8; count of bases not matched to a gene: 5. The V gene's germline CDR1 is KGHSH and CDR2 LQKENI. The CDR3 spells CASSPGLAGGGDEQFF. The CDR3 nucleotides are TGTGCCAGCTCACCGGGACTAGCGGGAGGTGGGGATGAGCAGTTCTTC. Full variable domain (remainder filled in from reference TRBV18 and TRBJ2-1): NAGVMQNPRHLVRRRGQEARLRCSPMKGHSHVYWYRQLPEEGLKFMVYLQKENIIDESGMPKERFSAEFPKEGPSILRIQQVVRGDSAAYFCASSPGLAGGGDEQFFGPGTRLTVL.

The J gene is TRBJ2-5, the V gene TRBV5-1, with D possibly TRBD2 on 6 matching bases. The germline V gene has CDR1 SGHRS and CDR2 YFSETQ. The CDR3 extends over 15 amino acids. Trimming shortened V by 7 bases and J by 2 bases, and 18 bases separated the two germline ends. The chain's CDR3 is CASSLSGPLQETQYF. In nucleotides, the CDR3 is TGCGCCAGCTCCCTGAGCGGGCCGCTACAAGAGACCCAGTACTTC.

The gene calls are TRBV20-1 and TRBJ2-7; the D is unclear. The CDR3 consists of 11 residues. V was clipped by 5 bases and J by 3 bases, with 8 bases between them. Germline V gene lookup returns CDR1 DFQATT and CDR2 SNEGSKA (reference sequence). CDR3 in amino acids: CSAGPVYEQYF. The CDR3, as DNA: TGCAGTGCTGGGCCCGTCTACGAGCAGTACTTC.

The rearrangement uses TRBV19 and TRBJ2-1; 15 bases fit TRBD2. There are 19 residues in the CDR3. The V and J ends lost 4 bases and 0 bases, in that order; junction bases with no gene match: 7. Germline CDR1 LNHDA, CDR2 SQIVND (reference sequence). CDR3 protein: CASSKGLAGGPNSYNEQFF. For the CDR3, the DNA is TGTGCCAGTAGTAAGGGACTAGCGGGGGGACCGAACTCCTACAATGAGCAGTTCTTC.

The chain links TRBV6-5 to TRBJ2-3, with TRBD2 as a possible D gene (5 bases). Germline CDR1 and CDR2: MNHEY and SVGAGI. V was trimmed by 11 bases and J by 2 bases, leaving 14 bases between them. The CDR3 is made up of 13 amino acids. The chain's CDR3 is CACTQRITDTQYF. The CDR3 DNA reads TGTGCCTGCACACAGCGGATCACAGATACGCAGTATTTT.